These T cell receptor beta chains were read from a single sample in a study of T cells in Graves' hyperthyroidism and ophthalmopathy. MiXCR, run by TCRdb on the multiplex PCR reads, gives a single entry per CDR3 protein. The data hold around 400,000 distinct CDR3 sequences, with about 13% observed a single time. Input material: blood. Receptors were obtained from a woman between 18 and 29 years old with Graves' hyperthyroidism. Both conserved end residues are part of each CDR3. D genes are given only for firm matches. Not all rows give a size; the values are once, few, many and, for expanded clones, a class.

V gene	D gene	J gene	clone size	CDR3 DNA	CDR3 protein
TRBV19	TRBD1	TRBJ1-5	NA	TGTGCCAGTAGTATAGGGACAGGCAGCAATCAGCCCCAGCATTTT	CASSIGTGSNQPQHF
TRBV5-5	TRBD1	TRBJ2-5	few	TGTGCCAGCAGCATACTTACCCCGGACAGGCACCCAATCCCGGGGGAGACCCAGTACTTC	CASSILTPDRHPIPGETQYF
TRBV20-1	TRBD1	TRBJ1-6	many	TGCAGTGCTAGAGGTGCGGGACAGGGGAGTTCACCCCTCCACTTT	CSARGAGQGSSPLHF
TRBV5-1	NA	TRBJ1-1	NA	TGCGCCAGCAGCCGTGAGAGGACTGAAGCTTTCTTT	CASSRERTEAFF
TRBV18	NA	TRBJ2-1	many	TGTGCCAGCTCACCATGGACGGGGGCCTCCTACAATGAGCAGTTCTTC	CASSPWTGASYNEQFF
TRBV7-8	NA	TRBJ2-1	many	TGTGCCAGCAGCTTAAGGCGGCAAGACAATGAGCAGTTCTTC	CASSLRRQDNEQFF
TRBV20-1	TRBD1	TRBJ1-6	NA	TGCAGTGCGCCCGGGACAGGGAATTCACCCCTCCACTTT	CSAPGTGNSPLHF
TRBV5-6	NA	TRBJ2-1	NA	TGTGCCAGCAGCCCGGAGGGCGGGGTGAATGAGCAGTTCTTC	CASSPEGGVNEQFF
TRBV20-1	NA	TRBJ2-1	many	TGCAGTGCTTCACAGATCGGGACGCTCGATGAGCAGTTCTTC	CSASQIGTLDEQFF
TRBV7-9	TRBD2	TRBJ2-7	many	TGTGCCAGCAGCCGGGGACTAGCGGGAGGGCCCTCCTACGAGCAGTACTTC	CASSRGLAGGPSYEQYF
TRBV6-1	NA	TRBJ1-5	NA	TGTGCCAGCAGACCCGACAGGACTAGCAATCAGCCCCAGCATTTT	CASRPDRTSNQPQHF
TRBV2	NA	TRBJ1-5	NA	TGTGCCAGCAAACTCGATCAGCCCCAGCATTTT	CASKLDQPQHF
TRBV2	NA	TRBJ2-5	many	TGTGCCAGCACTGAGGGGGGGATCCAAGAGACCCAGTACTTC	CASTEGGIQETQYF
TRBV2	NA	TRBJ2-7	many	TGTGCCAGCAGTGAACTGGTTTACGAGCAGTACTTC	CASSELVYEQYF
TRBV28	NA	TRBJ1-2	many	TGTGCCAGCAGCCCTCGCCGGGACGGGAACTATGGCTACACCTTC	CASSPRRDGNYGYTF
TRBV28	NA	TRBJ2-6	many	TGTGCCAGCAGTCCTTTCTGGTCCTCTGGGGCCAACGTCCTGACTTTC	CASSPFWSSGANVLTF
TRBV7-9	TRBD1	TRBJ1-5	NA	TGTGCCAGCAGCCGATACTTAGGACAGGGCAATCAGCCCCAGCATTTT	CASSRYLGQGNQPQHF
TRBV12-5	TRBD2	TRBJ2-1	many	TGTGCTAGTGGTTTGGTACTGGGACGGGGGGGATCCTACAATGAGCAGTTCTTC	CASGLVLGRGGSYNEQFF
TRBV28	TRBD1	TRBJ2-5	many	TGTGCCAGCAGGAAAGCTCGGGACAGACCTCGTGGGGAGACCCAGTACTTC	CASRKARDRPRGETQYF
TRBV5-4	NA	TRBJ1-2	NA	TGTGCCAGCAGCCATCGAGGGTCTTTAGTTTCTGGCTACACCTTC	CASSHRGSLVSGYTF
TRBV10-3	TRBD1	TRBJ1-4	few	TGTGCCGTCGGACAGGGAGTGACTAATGAAAAACTGTTTTTT	CAVGQGVTNEKLFF
TRBV3-1	NA	TRBJ2-1	many	TGTGCCAGCAGCCAAGAGGCTAGTCTTTGGGAGCAGTTCTTC	CASSQEASLWEQFF
TRBV5-1	TRBD2	TRBJ2-1	NA	TGCGCCAGCAGGACTAGCGGGAGACTTTACAATGAGCAGTTCTTC	CASRTSGRLYNEQFF
TRBV7-9	NA	TRBJ1-2	many	TGTGCCAGCAGATACAGTGGAACTAACTATGGCTACACCTTC	CASRYSGTNYGYTF
TRBV28	NA	TRBJ1-2	many	TGTGCCAGCAGCCCCCTCGCGGGCGGAGGGGGCTACACCTTC	CASSPLAGGGGYTF
TRBV7-2	TRBD2	TRBJ2-6	many	TGTGCCAGCAGCTCCGGGACTAGCGGGAGGGCCGGGGCCAACGTCCTGACTTTC	CASSSGTSGRAGANVLTF
TRBV29-1	TRBD2	TRBJ2-1	NA	TGCAGCGGCGGAGGGACTAGCGGGGGCTCCTACAATGAGCAGTTCTTC	CSGGGTSGGSYNEQFF
TRBV12-3/TRBV12-4	NA	TRBJ1-1	once	TGTGCCAGCTCACCACCGGGGGGGAGGGGCACTGAAGCTTTCTTT	CASSPPGGRGTEAFF
TRBV12-3/TRBV12-4	NA	TRBJ2-1	many	TGTGCCAGCAGTTTAGGTGTTGGGACTCGACTGTTCTTC	CASSLGVGTRLFF
TRBV6-1	NA	TRBJ1-5	many	TGTGCCAGCTTCCGGGACATTTCTAGCAATCAGCCCCAGCATTTT	CASFRDISSNQPQHF
TRBV12-3/TRBV12-4	NA	TRBJ1-2	many	TGTGCCAGCAGATTGGGAGGTTTCTATGGCTACACCTTC	CASRLGGFYGYTF
TRBV7-6	NA	TRBJ2-7	NA	TGTGCCAGCAGCTATTTAAGGGGGGCGGATCAGTACGAGCAGTACTTC	CASSYLRGADQYEQYF
TRBV28	NA	TRBJ1-6	many	TGTGCCAGCAGTTTATTCTCGGGGGCGATTAGCTCCTATAATTCACCCCTCCACTTT	CASSLFSGAISSYNSPLHF
TRBV7-2	NA	TRBJ1-6	many	TGTGCCAGCAGCTTAAACTCCTATAATTCACCCCTCCACTTT	CASSLNSYNSPLHF
TRBV20-1	NA	TRBJ1-2	few	TGCAGTGCTAGAAAGGCGGGGGTATATGGCTACACCTTC	CSARKAGVYGYTF
TRBV29-1	NA	TRBJ1-1	many	TGCAGCGCGAGAGTCCAGATGAACACTGAAGCTTTCTTT	CSARVQMNTEAFF
TRBV27	NA	TRBJ1-1	many	TGTGCCAGCCGACTGATGGCAGGGTCGAACACTGAAGCTTTCTTT	CASRLMAGSNTEAFF
TRBV12-3/TRBV12-4	TRBD2	TRBJ2-1	many	TGTGCCAGCAGTTTGGGACTACTCTTTAATGAGCAGTTCTTC	CASSLGLLFNEQFF
TRBV15	NA	TRBJ2-2	NA	TGTGCCACCAGCAGGGCAGGCACCGGGGAGCTGTTTTTT	CATSRAGTGELFF
TRBV27	NA	TRBJ1-1	NA	TGTGCCAGCAGTTTAACCAGCGGATCGACTGAAGCTTTCTTT	CASSLTSGSTEAFF
TRBV6-1	TRBD1	TRBJ2-3	few	TGTGCCAGCAAAGGGGGCGCGGGCGCGCAGTATTTT	CASKGGAGAQYF
TRBV6-2/TRBV6-3	NA	TRBJ2-1	few	TGTGCCAGCACCCAAACGTTCACAGGGACGGATGAGCAGTTCTTC	CASTQTFTGTDEQFF
TRBV20-1	TRBD2	TRBJ2-2	NA	TGCAGTGCAAAACCTAGCGGCTTAAACACCGGGGAGCTGTTTTTT	CSAKPSGLNTGELFF
TRBV15	NA	TRBJ2-3	NA	TGTGCCACCAGCAGTGCAGTGACAACCGGGACAGATACGCAGTATTTT	CATSSAVTTGTDTQYF
TRBV9	TRBD1	TRBJ2-2	NA	TGTGCCAGCAGCGTAGCTTCGGGACAGCCTCCCAGGACCGGGGAGCTGTTTTTT	CASSVASGQPPRTGELFF
TRBV7-3	TRBD2	TRBJ2-1	NA	TGTGCCAGCAGCTTAGTAACGGCGGGAGGGAATGAGCAGTTCTTC	CASSLVTAGGNEQFF
TRBV20-1	NA	TRBJ2-2	many	TGCAGCGCATATCAGATTCTGGCGAACACCGGGGAGCTGTTTTTT	CSAYQILANTGELFF
TRBV6-2/TRBV6-3	TRBD1	TRBJ1-6	many	TGTGCCAGCAGTCGAACCGGGACAGTCGGTTCACCCCTCCACTTT	CASSRTGTVGSPLHF
TRBV20-1	TRBD1	TRBJ1-1	many	TGCAGTGCCGGTGGCACCGGACAGGGGGACACTGAAGCTTTCTTT	CSAGGTGQGDTEAFF
TRBV6-1	NA	TRBJ2-3	few	TGTGCCAGCAGCCCCTGGGGAAGCGGCAGCACAGATACGCAGTATTTT	CASSPWGSGSTDTQYF
TRBV5-1	NA	TRBJ2-7	NA	TGCGCCAGCAGCTTGGGCGACGAACGCTACGAGCAGTACTTC	CASSLGDERYEQYF
TRBV10-3	NA	TRBJ2-1	many	TGTGCCATCAGTGACTTCAGGGGACTTTTGGATGAGCAGTTCTTC	CAISDFRGLLDEQFF
TRBV6-1	NA	TRBJ1-2	NA	TGTGCCAGCAGCCCTACCTATTTTCAACGCGGCTACACCTTC	CASSPTYFQRGYTF